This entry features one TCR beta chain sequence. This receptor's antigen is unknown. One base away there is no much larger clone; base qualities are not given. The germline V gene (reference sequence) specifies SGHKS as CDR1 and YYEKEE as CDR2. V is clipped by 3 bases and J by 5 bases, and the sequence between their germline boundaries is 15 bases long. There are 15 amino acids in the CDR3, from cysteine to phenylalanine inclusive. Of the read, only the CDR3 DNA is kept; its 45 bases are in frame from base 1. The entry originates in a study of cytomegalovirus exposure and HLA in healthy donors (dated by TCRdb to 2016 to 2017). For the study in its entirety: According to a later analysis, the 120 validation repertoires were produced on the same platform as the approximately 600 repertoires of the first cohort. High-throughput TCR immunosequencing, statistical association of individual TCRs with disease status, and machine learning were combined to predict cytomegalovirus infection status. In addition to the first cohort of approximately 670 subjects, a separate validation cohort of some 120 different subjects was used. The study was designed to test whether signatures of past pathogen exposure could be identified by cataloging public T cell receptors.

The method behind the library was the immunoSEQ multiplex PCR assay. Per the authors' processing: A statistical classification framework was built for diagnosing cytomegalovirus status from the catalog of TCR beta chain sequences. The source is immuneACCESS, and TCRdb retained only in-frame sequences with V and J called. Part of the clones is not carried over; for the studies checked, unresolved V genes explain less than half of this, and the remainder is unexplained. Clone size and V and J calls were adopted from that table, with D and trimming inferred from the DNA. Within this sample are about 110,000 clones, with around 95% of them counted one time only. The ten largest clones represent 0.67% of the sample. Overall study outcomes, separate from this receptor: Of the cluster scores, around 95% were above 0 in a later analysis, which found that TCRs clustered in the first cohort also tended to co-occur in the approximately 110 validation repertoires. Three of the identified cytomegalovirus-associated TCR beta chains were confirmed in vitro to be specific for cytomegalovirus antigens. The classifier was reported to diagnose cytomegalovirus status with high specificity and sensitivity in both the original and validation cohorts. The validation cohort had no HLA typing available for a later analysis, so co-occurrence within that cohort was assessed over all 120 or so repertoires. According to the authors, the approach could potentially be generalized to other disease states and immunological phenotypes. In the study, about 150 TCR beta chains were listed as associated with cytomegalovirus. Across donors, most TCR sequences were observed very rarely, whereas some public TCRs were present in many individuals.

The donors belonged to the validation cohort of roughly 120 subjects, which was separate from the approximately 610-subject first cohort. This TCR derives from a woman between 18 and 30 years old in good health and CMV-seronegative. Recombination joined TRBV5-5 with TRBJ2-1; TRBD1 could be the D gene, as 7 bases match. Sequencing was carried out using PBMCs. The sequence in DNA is TGTGCCAGCAGCTCAAAGGACAGGAGGGACAATGAGCAGTTCTTC. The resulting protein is CASSSKDRRDNEQFF.